The 29 T cell receptor beta chains reported below all come from one sample, sequenced in a study of shared clonotypes between healthy human individuals. Method: immunoSEQ multiplex PCR; TCRdb's copy keeps in-frame clones and lacks some. Of around 530,000 clones in the sample, 70% to 80% were seen once. The sequencing input was PBMCs. Receptors originate from a woman in her thirties or forties in good health. Some clones in this sample may be carry-over from other donors' samples.

The chain has TRBV7-2 and TRBJ2-5; 7 bases are a match to TRBD2. The CDR3 consists of 14 residues. Trimming cost V 5 bases and J 5 bases; bases outside gene matches: 8. Germline lookup yields CDR1 SGHTA and CDR2 FQGNSA. The CDR3 bases are TGTGCCAGCAGCCCGTTGGGCGGGAGTGAGACCCAGTACTTC. This codes for CASSPLGGSETQYF. Full variable domain (missing parts from reference TRBV7-2 and TRBJ2-5): GAGVSQSPSNKVTEKGKDVELRCDPISGHTALYWYRQSLGQGLEFLIYFQGNSAPDKSGLPSDRFSAERTGGSVSTLTIQRTQQEDSAVYLCASSPLGGSETQYFGPGTRLLVL.

The V and J genes are TRBV19 and TRBJ1-1; D gene unclear. CDR1 LNHDA and CDR2 SQIVND come from the germline V gene (reference sequence). V lost 1 base, J lost 4 bases, and 13 bases lay in between. The length of the CDR3 is 15 residues. CDR3 bases: TGTGCCAGTAGTATAGGAGACACCACGGGCACTGAAGCTTTCTTT. This gives the protein CASSIGDTTGTEAFF.

This clone was observed a single time. This CDR3 is also generated by other DNA sequences in the sample. This chain connects TRBV5-4 to TRBJ2-5; 11 bases match TRBD2. The CDR3 consists of 17 residues. V dropped 3 bases and J dropped 4; count of bases not matched to a gene: 11. Germline CDR1 SGHNT, CDR2 YYREEE (reference sequence). The CDR3 DNA follows: TGTGCCAGCAGCTCCCTAGCGGGAGGAATGGGGGGAGAGACCCAGTACTTC. Translating it yields CASSSLAGGMGGETQYF.

In its sample, this clone was seen a few times. The V call is TRBV2, the J call TRBJ2-1, with 8 bases matching TRBD2. Trimming cost V 11 bases and J 6 bases; bases outside gene matches: 3. This CDR3 contains 11 residues. From germline, CDR1 is SNHLY and CDR2 FYNNEI. CDR3 nucleotide sequence: TGTGCCGGACTAGCCCCCAATGAGCAGTTCTTC. Translated: CAGLAPNEQFF.

The CDR3 here is CASSPPQGVTYNEQFF. The DNA of the CDR3 is TGTGCCAGCTCACCACCCCAGGGGGTCACCTACAATGAGCAGTTCTTC. This sequence joins TRBV18 and TRBJ2-1; the match to TRBD1 covers 7 bases. The CDR3 totals 16 residues. Trimming took 0 bases from V and 2 from J; bases not matched to a gene: 4. Germline V CDR1 and CDR2: KGHSH, LQKENI. Full variable domain (missing parts from reference TRBV18 and TRBJ2-1): NAGVMQNPRHLVRRRGQEARLRCSPMKGHSHVYWYRQLPEEGLKFMVYLQKENIIDESGMPKERFSAEFPKEGPSILRIQQVVRGDSAAYFCASSPPQGVTYNEQFFGPGTRLTVL.

This clone was seen only once. The CDR3: CASSLAPATYNEQFF. Here the CDR3 DNA reads TGTGCCAGCAGCTTAGCGCCTGCAACATACAATGAGCAGTTCTTC. The chain joins TRBV11-2 to TRBJ2-1; D ambiguous. The CDR3 length is 15 residues. CDR1 SGHAT and CDR2 FQNNGV come from the germline V gene. The germline V and J ends were trimmed by 1 base and 4 bases, with 11 bases remaining between them.

This chain uses TRBV5-1 with TRBJ2-3, with 11 bases aligning to TRBD2. Germline V gene sequence: CDR1 SGHRS, CDR2 YFSETQ. The CDR3 loop spans 17 amino acids. V shed 4 bases and J 4 bases; nucleotides not matched to a gene: 11. The CDR3 here is CASSGALAGVRADTQYF. DNA of the CDR3: TGCGCCAGCAGCGGAGCACTAGCGGGAGTGAGGGCAGATACGCAGTATTTT.

This chain links TRBV28 with TRBJ2-2; D remains ambiguous. The CDR3 consists of 15 residues. The ends were cut back, 3 bases at V and 6 bases at J, with 14 bases in the middle. The germline V gene encodes CDR1 MDHEN and CDR2 SYDVKM. CDR3 sequence reads: CASSFTASIAGELFF. In nucleotides, the CDR3 is TGTGCCAGCAGTTTCACGGCTAGTATTGCCGGGGAGCTGTTTTTT.

The V call is TRBV5-4, the J call TRBJ2-7, with a weak D call TRBD2 (6 bases). The ends were cut back, 0 bases at V and 5 bases at J, with 18 bases in the middle. The length of the CDR3 is 16 residues. Germline CDR1 is SGHNT and CDR2 is YYREEE (reference sequence). CDR3 protein: CASSLAEGGGVHEQYF. The CDR3, as DNA: TGTGCCAGCAGCTTGGCCGAGGGAGGAGGGGTCCACGAGCAGTACTTC.

The genes are TRBV19 and TRBJ2-5; no definite D call. Germline V lookup: CDR1 LNHDA, CDR2 SQIVND (reference sequence). The CDR3 runs 15 residues. Trimming removed 4 bases from V and 5 bases from J, with 17 bases in between. CDR3 loop: CASSTPGSPPETQYF. In DNA form, the CDR3 reads TGTGCCAGTAGTACCCCCGGGTCTCCCCCGGAGACCCAGTACTTC.

This chain connects TRBV7-6 to TRBJ2-7; 7 positions match TRBD2. The CDR3 is made up of 18 amino acids. J was trimmed by 1 base and V by 0 bases; bases with no gene match: 12. Germline assignment: CDR1 SGHVS and CDR2 FNYEAQ. The CDR3 reads CASSLAGGPIVGSYEQYF. CDR3 sequence (DNA): TGTGCCAGCAGCTTAGCGGGAGGGCCGATCGTGGGGTCCTACGAGCAGTACTTC.

The V and J genes are TRBV5-6 and TRBJ1-1; D is uncertain. CDR3 size: 15 residues. V gave up 4 bases and J gave up 3 bases, with 16 bases separating them. Germline assignment: CDR1 SGHDT and CDR2 YYEEEE. CDR3 DNA sequence: TGTGCCAGCAGCGCAGTTACACGATTGGACACTGAAGCTTTCTTT. Its protein is CASSAVTRLDTEAFF. The whole variable domain, remainder taken from reference TRBV5-6 and TRBJ1-1, is DAGVTQSPTHLIKTRGQQVTLRCSPKSGHDTVSWYQQALGQGPQFIFQYYEEEERQRGNFPDRFSGHQFPNYSSELNVNALLLGDSALYLCASSAVTRLDTEAFFGQGTRLTVV.

J is TRBJ2-5 and V is TRBV7-2; 15 nucleotides align to TRBD2. The CDR3 covers 18 residues. Germline assignment: CDR1 SGHTA and CDR2 FQGNSA. V shed 1 base, J shed 0 bases, and the junction held 3 bases outside the gene matches. In nucleotides, the CDR3 is TGTGCCAGCAGCTTAGGAGGGACTAGCGGGGGGTACCAAGAGACCCAGTACTTC. Amino acids: CASSLGGTSGGYQETQYF.

The chain is built from TRBV10-3 and TRBJ1-1; TRBD1 might be the D (6 bases). V lost 6 bases, J lost 5 bases, and 16 bases lay in between. This CDR3 is 14 amino acids long. CDR1 is ENHRY and CDR2 is SYGVKD in the germline V gene. CDR3 protein: CAIRSQGLETEAFF. CDR3 sequence (DNA): TGTGCCATCAGGTCACAGGGTCTGGAGACTGAAGCTTTCTTT.

The chain recombines TRBV2 with TRBJ1-5; 8 bases are a match to TRBD1. The V and J ends lost 7 bases and 5 bases, in that order; junction bases with no gene match: 7. Germline CDR1 SNHLY, CDR2 FYNNEI. The CDR3 loop spans 14 amino acids. CDR3 sequence (DNA): TGTGCCAGCAATCGACAGGGGAGTGATCAGCCCCAGCATTTT. Translated: CASNRQGSDQPQHF.

This clone appeared once. This chain joins TRBV5-8 and TRBJ2-2; D perhaps matches TRBD1 (6 bases). This CDR3 is built from 16 residues. Germline loops: CDR1 SGHTS, CDR2 YDEGEE. Deletions cut 1 base from V and 4 bases from J, with 14 bases between. As DNA, the CDR3 is TGTGCCAGCAGCTTGCAGACAGGTTCCTCCACCGGGGAGCTGTTTTTT. This gives the protein CASSLQTGSSTGELFF.

Regarding this clone: A read error may explain this, as a much larger clone is one base away. This chain's CDR3 is CASSVTENTEAFF. In DNA form, the CDR3 reads TGTGCCAGCAGCGTTACAGAGAACACTGAAGCTTTCTTT. This chain connects TRBV7-2 to TRBJ1-1; unclear D gene. Per the germline V gene, CDR1 is SGHTA and CDR2 is FQGNSA. This CDR3 has 13 residues. V was trimmed by 5 bases and J by 1 base, leaving 8 bases between them.

Only a few counts were recorded for this clone. CDR3 residues: CASSDSIRGTPGGSYNEQFF. The CDR3 DNA is TGTGCCAGCAGTGACTCGATCCGGGGCACTCCCGGGGGGTCCTACAATGAGCAGTTCTTC. V usage is TRBV6-4 and J usage is TRBJ2-1; TRBD2 agrees at 7 bases. The CDR3 contains 20 residues. CDR1 is MRHNA and CDR2 is SNTAGT in the germline V gene. The V gene end was trimmed by 0 bases and the J gene end by 1 base; junction bases not matched to a gene: 15.

The rearrangement links TRBV4-3 to TRBJ2-7, with no clear D. The CDR3 totals 16 residues. CDR1 is LGHNA, CDR2 YSLEER, per germline. Trimming took off 0 bases at V and 5 bases at J, with 17 bases between the two ends. The CDR3 nucleotides read TGCGCCAGCAGCCAAGATGTATTCGGGCCCCTGGACGAGCAGTACTTC. It translates to CASSQDVFGPLDEQYF.

This rearrangement joins TRBV29-1 to TRBJ2-3; no reliable D call. Trimming pared 4 bases from V and 0 bases from J, leaving 5 bases between. Germline loops: CDR1 SQVTM, CDR2 ANQGSEA. The CDR3 is 12 residues long. The CDR3 nucleotides are TGCAGCGTTGGGCGCAGCACAGATACGCAGTATTTT. Amino acid sequence: CSVGRSTDTQYF.

A word on this clone: Different DNA sequences within this sample yield the same CDR3. The chain is built from TRBV7-9 and TRBJ2-7, with 7 bases matching TRBD1. CDR1 is SEHNR and CDR2 is FQNEAQ in the germline V gene (reference sequence). The CDR3 is 12 residues long. Trimming at V came to 5 bases and at J to 6 bases, leaving 4 bases not matched to a gene. CDR3 bases: TGTGCCAGCAGCAGGACAGGCGGCGAGCAGTACTTC. Encoded protein: CASSRTGGEQYF.

The chain links TRBV4-2 to TRBJ2-7; 7 bases are a match to TRBD2. Germline assignment: CDR1 LGHNA and CDR2 YNFKEQ. There are 18 residues in the CDR3. With V trimmed by 1 base and J by 0 bases, 12 bases remained unmatched. The CDR3 DNA reads TGTGCCAGCAGCCAAGGAGGGGCCGGGACTACTTACTCCTACGAGCAGTACTTC. Encoded protein: CASSQGGAGTTYSYEQYF.

Concerning this clone: This sample includes further DNA sequences coding for the same CDR3. CDR3 in DNA: TGTGCCAGCTCACCACCGGGGACAGGGGGAGAAAAACTGTTTTTT. This sequence encodes CASSPPGTGGEKLFF. The genes are TRBV18 and TRBJ1-4, with 11 bases identical to TRBD1. Germline assignment: CDR1 KGHSH and CDR2 LQKENI. There are 15 residues in the CDR3. With V trimmed by 0 bases and J by 8 bases, 2 bases remained unmatched.

This clone was counted between two and nine times. The chain combines TRBV28 with TRBJ1-5; no clear D gene. The germline gives CDR1 MDHEN, CDR2 SYDVKM. Trimming left V 6 bases short and J 0 bases short, with 6 bases between. The CDR3 covers 13 residues. Written as DNA, the CDR3 is TGTGCCAGCAGGGGAGGTAGCAATCAGCCCCAGCATTTT. This codes for CASRGGSNQPQHF.

The chain has TRBV19 and TRBJ2-5, with a weak D call TRBD1 (5 bases). The length of the CDR3 is 14 residues. The germline V gene encodes CDR1 LNHDA and CDR2 SQIVND (reference sequence). V shed 7 bases and J shed 2 bases, with 14 bases lying between them. The CDR3 DNA sequence: TGTGCCAGTACCCCTTCAGGGCAGCAAGAGACCCAGTACTTC. Translating gives CASTPSGQQETQYF.

There are a few counts of this clone. V gene TRBV19 combines with J gene TRBJ1-5; no firm D call. The CDR3 contains 14 residues. Germline CDR1 is LNHDA and CDR2 is SQIVND (reference sequence). V was shortened by 4 bases and J by 0 bases, with 7 bases between the two germline ends. The CDR3 DNA follows: TGTGCCAGTAGTAAAGATTATAGCAATCAGCCCCAGCATTTT. Translating it yields CASSKDYSNQPQHF.

J is TRBJ1-2 and V is TRBV7-9; no reliable D call. This CDR3 has 14 residues. The germline gives CDR1 SEHNR, CDR2 FQNEAQ (reference sequence). With 5 bases removed from V and 4 bases from J, the gap between germline ends came to 14 bases. The CDR3 sequence is CASSQDGSAYGYTF. The CDR3 region has the DNA TGTGCCAGCAGCCAAGACGGTTCCGCCTATGGCTACACCTTC.

Details on this clone: This specimen includes other DNA sequences encoding the same CDR3. The V call is TRBV10-2, the J call TRBJ2-7; the D is unclear. In germline, CDR1 is WSHSY, CDR2 SAAADI. This CDR3 comprises 11 residues. Between the trimmed V and J ends, which lost 3 bases and 4 bases, there was a span of 4 bases. CDR3 sequence (DNA): TGCGCCAGCAGTGAAGGGTACGAGCAGTACTTC. Translating gives CASSEGYEQYF.

J is TRBJ2-2 and V is TRBV10-2; 12 positions agree with TRBD2. The ends lost 7 bases at V and 4 bases at J; junction bases unmatched: 1. Germline CDR1 is WSHSY and CDR2 is SAAADI. The CDR3 is 14 residues long. The CDR3 sequence is CASTLAGGTGELFF. CDR3 DNA sequence: TGCGCCAGCACACTAGCGGGAGGCACCGGGGAGCTGTTTTTT.